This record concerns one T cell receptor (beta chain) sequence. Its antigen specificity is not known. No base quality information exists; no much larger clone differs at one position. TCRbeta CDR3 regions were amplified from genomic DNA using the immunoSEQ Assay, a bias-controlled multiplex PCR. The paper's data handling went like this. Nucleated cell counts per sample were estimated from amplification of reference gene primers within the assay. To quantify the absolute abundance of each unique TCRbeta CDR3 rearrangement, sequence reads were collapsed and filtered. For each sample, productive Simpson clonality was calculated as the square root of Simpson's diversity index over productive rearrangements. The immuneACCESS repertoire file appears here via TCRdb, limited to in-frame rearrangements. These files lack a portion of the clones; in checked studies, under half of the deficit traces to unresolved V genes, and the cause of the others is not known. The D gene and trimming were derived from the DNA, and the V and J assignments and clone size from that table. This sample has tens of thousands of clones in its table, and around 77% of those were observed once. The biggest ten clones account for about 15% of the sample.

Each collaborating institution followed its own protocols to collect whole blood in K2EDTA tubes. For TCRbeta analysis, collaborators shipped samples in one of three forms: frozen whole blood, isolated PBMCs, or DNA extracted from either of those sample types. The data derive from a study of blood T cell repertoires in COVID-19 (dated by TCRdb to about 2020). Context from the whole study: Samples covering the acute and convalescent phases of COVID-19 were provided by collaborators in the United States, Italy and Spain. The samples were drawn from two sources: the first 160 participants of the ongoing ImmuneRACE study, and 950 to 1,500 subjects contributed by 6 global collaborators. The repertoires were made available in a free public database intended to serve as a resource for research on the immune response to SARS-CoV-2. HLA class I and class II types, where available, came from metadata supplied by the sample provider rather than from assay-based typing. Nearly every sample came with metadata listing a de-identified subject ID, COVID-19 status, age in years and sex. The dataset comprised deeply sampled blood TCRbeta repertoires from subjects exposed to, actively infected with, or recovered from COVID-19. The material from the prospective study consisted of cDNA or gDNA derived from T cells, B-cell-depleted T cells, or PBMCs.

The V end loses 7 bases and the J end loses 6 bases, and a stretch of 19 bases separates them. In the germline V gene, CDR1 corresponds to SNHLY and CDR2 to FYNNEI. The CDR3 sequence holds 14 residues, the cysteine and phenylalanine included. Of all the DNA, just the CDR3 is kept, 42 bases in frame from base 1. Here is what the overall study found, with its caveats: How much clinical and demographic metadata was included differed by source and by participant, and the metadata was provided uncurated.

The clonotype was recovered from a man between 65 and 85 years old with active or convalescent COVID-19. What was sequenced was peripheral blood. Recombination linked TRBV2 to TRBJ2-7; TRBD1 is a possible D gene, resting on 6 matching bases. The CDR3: CASTSVTGLSEQYF. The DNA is TGTGCCAGCACCTCAGTAACAGGGCTAAGCGAGCAGTACTTC.